The clone carrying this T cell receptor (beta chain) turned up a few times. Antigen: not known. The source of the sample is a study of beta chain features in type 1 diabetes. The study, taken as a whole, reports: For Type 1 diabetes patients, all four CD4+ subsets carried TCRB CDR3s that were moderately but significantly shorter.

CDR1 and CDR2 (germline): SQVTM, ANQGSEA. The V end was cut by 7 bases, the J end by 2 bases, with 17 bases between. The CDR3 length is 14 residues. Expressed TCRB transcripts were sequenced after all isolated RNA was converted to cDNA. Profiled with immunoSEQ multiplex PCR; TCRdb holds only in-frame clones, not every one. The table lists almost 350,000 clones, 9.3% of them singletons. CD4+ naive, central memory, regulatory and stem cell-like memory subsets were isolated by sorting on CD45RO/CCR7/CD25/CD127/CD95/CD27. The sequencing input was central memory CD4+ T cells from blood. V gene TRBV29-1 combines with J gene TRBJ1-2; TRBD1 might be the D (5 bases). The TCR sequence derives from a man under 40 with type 1 diabetes. The CDR3 spells CSETRGTDNYGYTF. In DNA, the CDR3 is TGCAGCGAAACAAGAGGGACGGACAACTATGGCTACACCTTC.